Presented here are 25 T cell receptor beta chains from one specimen sequenced in a study of blood T cells in healthy people across ages. Together with a sample-barcoded 5' primer, a J-beta primer mix was included in a second PCR lasting about 6 to 11 cycles. TCRdb reprocessed the 5' RACE reads via MiXCR and lists one record per CDR3 protein. The sample carries 600,000 to 1,000,000 distinct CDR3 sequences, 55% to 75% recorded once. The sequenced sample was blood. The receptors were gathered from a man between 25 and 39 years old in good health.

The chain uses TRBV6-2 or TRBV6-3 and TRBJ2-3, with D possibly TRBD2 on 6 matching bases. This CDR3 spans 14 amino acids. The V gene lost 4 bases and the J gene lost 2 bases, with 10 bases spanning the gap. CDR1 and CDR2 (germline): MNHEY, SVGEGT. CDR3 sequence: CASSWRGYTDTQYF. The CDR3 nucleotides are TGTGCCAGCAGTTGGCGGGGCTACACAGATACGCAGTATTTT.

The rearrangement joins TRBV6-1 to TRBJ2-3; perhaps TRBD2 as D (5 bases). Trimming shortened V by 6 bases and J by 2 bases, and 12 bases separated the two germline ends. The CDR3 loop spans 14 amino acids. Germline V lookup: CDR1 MNHNS, CDR2 SASEGT. In DNA form, the CDR3 reads TGTGCCAGCAGCTCCAGCGGCAACACAGATACGCAGTATTTT. It specifies CASSSSGNTDTQYF.

The V gene is TRBV4-2, the J gene TRBJ1-4; weak D call: TRBD1 (6 bases). Per the germline V gene, CDR1 is LGHNA and CDR2 is YNFKEQ. This CDR3 contains 15 residues. With 5 bases removed from V and 3 bases from J, the gap between germline ends came to 13 bases. CDR3 bases: TGTGCCAGCAGCAGCCGGGACATAGCTAATGAAAAACTGTTTTTT. This sequence encodes CASSSRDIANEKLFF.

The chain has TRBV28 and TRBJ2-1; D ambiguous. The V end was cut by 8 bases, the J end by 0 bases, with 11 bases between. CDR1 and CDR2 (germline): MDHEN, SYDVKM. The CDR3 is 14 amino acids. The CDR3 region is CASGLQSSYNEQFF. The CDR3 bases are TGTGCCAGCGGTCTTCAGAGCTCCTACAATGAGCAGTTCTTC.

The chain has TRBV4-2 and TRBJ1-2; D ambiguous. This CDR3 has 14 amino acids. Germline-derived CDR1 and CDR2 are LGHNA and YNFKEQ. Trimming took 0 bases from V and 4 from J, leaving 9 bases between them. The CDR3 here is CASSQDAGIYGYTF. The CDR3 nucleotides are TGTGCCAGCAGCCAAGATGCGGGAATCTATGGCTACACCTTC.

V is TRBV29-1 and J is TRBJ2-7, with TRBD1 matching over 10 bases. CDR3 size: 15 residues. J lost 3 bases, V lost 1 base, and 6 bases had no gene match. Germline assignment: CDR1 SQVTM and CDR2 ANQGSEA. In DNA, the CDR3 is TGCAGCGTTGAAGTTCGGGGACAGGGGTACTACGAGCAGTACTTC. It encodes CSVEVRGQGYYEQYF.

The chain's CDR3 is CASSSEDRAHDEQYF. The DNA of the CDR3 is TGCGCCAGCAGCTCGGAAGACAGGGCTCACGACGAGCAGTACTTC. V usage is TRBV5-1 and J usage is TRBJ2-7, with 7 bases lining up with TRBD1. CDR1 SGHRS and CDR2 YFSETQ come from the germline V gene. V was clipped by 3 bases and J by 5 bases; unmatched bases: 11. This CDR3 is built from 15 residues.

This clonotype occurred once. J is TRBJ2-5 and V is TRBV7-2; TRBD2 might be the D (6 bases). The CDR3 is 14 amino acids. CDR1 is SGHTA and CDR2 is FQGNSA in the germline V gene. V was cut by 5 bases and J by 0 bases, with 10 bases left in between. CDR3 DNA: TGTGCCAGCAGCGAAGGGAGGAACCAAGAGACCCAGTACTTC. Translated: CASSEGRNQETQYF.

The rearrangement links TRBV7-3 to TRBJ2-3, with 7 nucleotides matching TRBD1. The germline CDR1 and CDR2 sequences are SGHTA and FQGTGA. The CDR3 runs 16 residues. V trimming: 5 bases; J trimming: 2 bases; junction bases outside the gene matches: 10. The CDR3 region is CASSQPTGMATDTQYF. CDR3 nucleotides: TGTGCCAGCAGCCAACCGACAGGGATGGCCACAGATACGCAGTATTTT.

This clonotype has just one count. This rearrangement joins TRBV4-3 to TRBJ2-2; 8 nucleotides line up with TRBD2. Germline trimming cut 3 bases from V and 4 bases from J; bases unmatched to any gene: 13. This CDR3 contains 18 residues. CDR1 is LGHNA and CDR2 is YSLEER in the germline V gene. CDR3 protein: CASSQDPLSGSSTGELFF. CDR3 nucleotides: TGCGCCAGCAGCCAGGATCCCCTAAGCGGGAGTAGCACCGGGGAGCTGTTTTTT.

This clonotype came up a few times. V is TRBV13 and J is TRBJ2-5, with 10 positions matching TRBD1. CDR3 length: 16 amino acids. V was pared by 4 bases and J by 5 bases, with 10 bases of the junction left unmatched. Per the germline V gene, CDR1 is PRHDT and CDR2 is FYEKMQ (reference sequence). CDR3 in DNA: TGTGCCAGCAGCTACCCCGGGGACAGGGGATCGGAGACCCAGTACTTC. Its protein is CASSYPGDRGSETQYF.

The rearrangement links TRBV3-1 to TRBJ2-2, with D unclear. The CDR3 covers 13 residues. Looked up from germline, CDR1 is LGHDT and CDR2 is YNNKEL (reference sequence). V was clipped by 0 bases and J by 6 bases, with 5 bases between them. CDR3 DNA: TGTGCCAGCAGCCAAGAGGTCGCCGGGGAGCTGTTTTTT. Translated, it gives CASSQEVAGELFF.

In its sample, this clonotype was seen a few times. The gene calls are TRBV5-1 and TRBJ1-4; D gene uncertain. Germline loops: CDR1 SGHRS, CDR2 YFSETQ. CDR3 length: 14 residues. V lost 0 bases and J 0 bases, leaving 3 bases between the germline ends. DNA of the CDR3: TGCGCCAGCAGCTTGGATTCAACTAATGAAAAACTGTTTTTT. Encoded protein: CASSLDSTNEKLFF.

CDR3 DNA sequence: TGTGCCAGCAGTTACTCAAGGACAGGGGGAAACATTCAGTACTTC. It translates to CASSYSRTGGNIQYF. The chain joins TRBV6-5 to TRBJ2-4, with 10 bases fitting TRBD1. The germline V gene encodes CDR1 MNHEY and CDR2 SVGAGI. V lost 0 bases to trimming and J lost 6 bases; unmatched junction nucleotides: 2. The CDR3 has 15 amino acids.

The rearrangement joins TRBV6-1 to TRBJ2-1; D may match TRBD1 or TRBD2 (6 bases each). V was trimmed by 8 bases and J by 8 bases, leaving 22 bases between them. The length of the CDR3 is 15 residues. The germline V gene encodes CDR1 MNHNS and CDR2 SASEGT. The CDR3 nucleotides read TGTGCCAGCCGGGGGCCTACCTTAGGGTTCTATGAGCAGTTCTTC. Translated: CASRGPTLGFYEQFF.

The V and J genes are TRBV2 and TRBJ1-1, with 7 bases matching TRBD1. The CDR3 contains 16 residues. Germline V gene data show CDR1 as SNHLY and CDR2 as FYNNEI. V was pared by 7 bases and J by 1 base, with 12 bases of the junction left unmatched. CDR3 nucleotides: TGTGCCAGCACGGCAGGACAGGCGGGATGGAACACTGAAGCTTTCTTT. Translation: CASTAGQAGWNTEAFF. Based on the CDR3 plus reference TRBV2 and TRBJ1-1, the full variable domain is EPEVTQTPSHQVTQMGQEVILRCVPISNHLYFYWYRQILGQKVEFLVSFYNNEISEKSEIFDDQFSVERPDGSNFTLKIRSTKLEDSAMYFCASTAGQAGWNTEAFFGQGTRLTVV.

V is TRBV4-3 and J is TRBJ2-1; 7 nucleotides align to TRBD2. The CDR3 runs to 17 residues. Unmatched junction bases numbered 9, after V lost 4 bases and J lost 0 bases. Germline assignment: CDR1 LGHNA and CDR2 YSLEER. Here the CDR3 reads CASSPYLAENSYNEQFF. The CDR3 DNA is TGCGCCAGCAGCCCCTATCTAGCGGAGAACTCCTACAATGAGCAGTTCTTC.

In its sample, this clonotype was seen a few times. This chain links TRBV29-1 with TRBJ2-3; 9 bases map to TRBD2. The CDR3 is 13 residues long. The germline gives CDR1 SQVTM, CDR2 ANQGSEA. V lost 7 bases to trimming and J lost 6 bases; unmatched junction nucleotides: 8. Written as DNA, the CDR3 is TGCAGCGCAGTAGCGGGGGCAAAGGATACGCAGTATTTT. The encoded protein is CSAVAGAKDTQYF.

The chain recombines TRBV7-9 with TRBJ1-5; D might be TRBD1 (5 bases). V gave up 5 bases and J gave up 4 bases, with 12 bases separating them. The V gene's germline CDR1 is SEHNR and CDR2 FQNEAQ (reference sequence). This CDR3 is 14 amino acids long. Here the CDR3 reads CASSRAGWNQPQHF. CDR3 nucleotide sequence: TGTGCCAGCAGCCGGGCAGGGTGGAATCAGCCCCAGCATTTT.

The chain recombines TRBV12-5 with TRBJ2-3, with 7 positions matching TRBD2. The CDR3 totals 15 residues. Losses at the gene ends were 3 bases for V and 5 bases for J; bases not matched to a gene: 8. From germline, CDR1 is LGHNT and CDR2 FRNRAP. The CDR3 loop reads CASGLGGSREDTQYF. The CDR3 region has the DNA TGTGCTAGTGGTTTAGGCGGGAGCAGGGAAGATACGCAGTATTTT.

The chain is built from TRBV9 and TRBJ1-5; 10 bases fit TRBD1. The CDR3 covers 15 residues. V shed 3 bases and J 4 bases; nucleotides not matched to a gene: 4. Germline loops: CDR1 SGDLS, CDR2 YYNGEE. DNA for the CDR3: TGTGCCAGCAGCGAAGGGACAGGGGCGAATCAGCCCCAGCATTTT. Encoded protein: CASSEGTGANQPQHF.

This clonotype was found a few times. The chain links TRBV5-1 to TRBJ1-2; tentative D call: TRBD1 (5 bases). Germline CDR1 is SGHRS and CDR2 is YFSETQ. Deletions cut 0 bases from V and 6 bases from J, with 21 bases between. The CDR3 extends over 17 amino acids. This CDR3 reads CASSLGGSLRPADGYTF. The CDR3 DNA follows: TGCGCCAGCAGCTTGGGGGGGTCTCTTCGTCCAGCAGATGGCTACACCTTC.

This clonotype was seen a few times. This chain uses TRBV5-1 with TRBJ2-3, with 10 bases aligning to TRBD2. V shed 4 bases, J shed 2 bases, and the junction held 4 bases outside the gene matches. Per germline, CDR1 SGHRS and CDR2 YFSETQ. The CDR3 has 15 amino acids. CDR3 sequence (DNA): TGCGCCAGCAGCCTCCTAGCGGGGGCCACAGATACGCAGTATTTT. Amino acids: CASSLLAGATDTQYF.

The chain's CDR3 is CASSQGTGFVQTQYF. Written as DNA, the CDR3 is TGTGCCAGCAGCCAAGGGACAGGGTTTGTGCAGACCCAGTACTTC. The gene calls are TRBV3-1 and TRBJ2-7; 8 nucleotides align to TRBD1. The J call may be mistaken, given a closer DNA end match to TRBJ2-5. The CDR3 has 15 residues. The germline V gene encodes CDR1 LGHDT and CDR2 YNNKEL (reference sequence).

This clonotype was seen once. The chain joins TRBV9 to TRBJ2-6; D is ambiguous. The germline V gene encodes CDR1 SGDLS and CDR2 YYNGEE. The CDR3 runs to 14 residues. Deletions cut 1 base from V and 0 bases from J, with 2 bases between. In DNA, the CDR3 is TGTGCCAGCAGCGTACTCTCTGGGGCCAACGTCCTGACTTTC. Residues: CASSVLSGANVLTF.